This T cell receptor (beta chain) was sequenced for a study of T-cell reconstitution after alpha-beta-depleted transplantation in children. During its preparation, the TCRbeta library received unique molecular identifiers. TCRdb called the PCR reads again in MiXCR, with one record for every CDR3 protein. The table shows around 370,000 distinct CDR3 sequences, with 15% to 20% occurring only once. The J segment lost 6 bases and the V segment lost 5 bases, leaving 13 bases of the junction unmatched. Germline CDR1 and CDR2: DFQATT and SNEGSKA (reference sequence). The CDR3 extends over 14 amino acids. At least ten counts were recorded for this clonotype.

The rearrangement joins TRBV20-1 to TRBJ2-7; 7 nucleotides line up with TRBD2. The sequencing used PBMCs, mostly from graft donor cells, collected 360 days after TCRalphabeta/CD19-depleted stem cell transplant. This receptor was identified in a male patient aged 2 to 9 who had a stem cell transplant for acute lymphoblastic leukemia, so the T cells may come from the graft donor. CDR3 sequence reads: CSAVRTSRLSEQYF. CDR3 sequence (DNA): TGCAGTGCTGTTCGGACTAGTAGGCTCAGCGAGCAGTACTTC.